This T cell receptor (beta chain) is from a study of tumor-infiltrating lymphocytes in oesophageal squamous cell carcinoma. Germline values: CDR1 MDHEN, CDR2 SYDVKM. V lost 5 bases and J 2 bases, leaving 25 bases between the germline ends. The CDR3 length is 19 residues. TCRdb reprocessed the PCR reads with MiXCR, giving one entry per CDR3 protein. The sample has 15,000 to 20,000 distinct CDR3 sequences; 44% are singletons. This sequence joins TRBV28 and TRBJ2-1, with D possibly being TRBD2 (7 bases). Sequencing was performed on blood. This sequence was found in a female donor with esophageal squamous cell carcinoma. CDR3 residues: CASSPPGGIPGQPYNEQFF. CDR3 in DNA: TGTGCCAGCAGTCCCCCGGGGGGTATACCGGGACAACCCTACAATGAGCAGTTCTTC. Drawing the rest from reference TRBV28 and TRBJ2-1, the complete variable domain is DVKVTQSSRYLVKRTGEKVFLECVQDMDHENMFWYRQDPGLGLRLIYFSYDVKMKEKGDIPEGYSVSREKKERFSLILESASTNQTSMYLCASSPPGGIPGQPYNEQFFGPGTRLTVL.